These T cell receptor beta chains were read from a single sample in a study of blood T cells in healthy people across ages. TCRdb redid the calling of the 5' RACE reads with MiXCR, one entry per CDR3 protein. The repertoire holds over 1,500,000 distinct CDR3 sequences, with 35% to 50% as singletons. Sequencing input: blood. These receptors were obtained from a human donor in good health. Each CDR3 is given with its conserved first and last residue. A D gene is named only where the DNA matches it firmly. Only part of the rows carry a size: once, few, many, or a class if the clone is expanded.

v_call	clone_size	j_call	d_call	cdr3_nt	cdr3_aa
TRBV7-9	NA	TRBJ2-1	TRBD1	TGTGCCAGCAGCTTTGGACAGGGGAATACAAATGAGCAGTTCTTC	CASSFGQGNTNEQFF
TRBV5-1	NA	TRBJ1-1	TRBD1	TGCGCCAGCAGCCCGTCGGGACAGGAGAACACTGAAGCTTTCTTT	CASSPSGQENTEAFF
TRBV24-1	NA	TRBJ1-5	NA	TGTGCCATTTGGGGGGTTTTTCAGCCCCAGCATTTT	CAIWGVFQPQHF
TRBV11-3	NA	TRBJ2-1	NA	TGTGCCAGCAGCTTAGATTCTCCCGCAGGGGGGAACTACAATGAGCAGTTCTTC	CASSLDSPAGGNYNEQFF
TRBV29-1	NA	TRBJ2-1	NA	TGCAGTTGCACAACCAACAATGAGCAGTTCTTC	CSCTTNNEQFF
TRBV20-1	few	TRBJ2-3	NA	TGCGGTGCTAGAGACGGGGGGCCGGGGGTGGCCTTCACGGATACGCAGTATTTT	CGARDGGPGVAFTDTQYF
TRBV5-6	few	TRBJ2-1	NA	TGTGCCAGCAGCTTGGTTCTGTCAGGGGCCTACAATGAGCAGTTCTTC	CASSLVLSGAYNEQFF
TRBV15	few	TRBJ2-7	NA	TGTGCCACCAGCAGAGTAAGCTTCTACGAGCAGTACTTC	CATSRVSFYEQYF
TRBV29-1	many	TRBJ2-6	TRBD1	TGCAGCGTTTATCAGTCAGGGGGAATCGCTGGGGCCAACGTCCTGACTTTC	CSVYQSGGIAGANVLTF
TRBV7-2	NA	TRBJ2-3	NA	TGTGCCAGCAGCGCCGGGATGTATGCAGATACGCAGTATTTT	CASSAGMYADTQYF
TRBV7-2	NA	TRBJ2-3	NA	TGTGCCTCCAATCTTAGGGACTTCACAGATACGCAGTATTTT	CASNLRDFTDTQYF
TRBV29-1	few	TRBJ2-3	NA	TGCAGCGTTGGGAAAGGTATCACAGATACGCAGTATTTT	CSVGKGITDTQYF
TRBV6-5	NA	TRBJ2-1	TRBD2	TGTGCCAGCAGTTCAAAGCGGGGGGGCGAGGACAATGAGCAGTTCTTC	CASSSKRGGEDNEQFF
TRBV12-3/TRBV12-4	few	TRBJ1-1	TRBD1	TGTGCCAGCAAACCGGGACAGGTAGCTGAAGCTTTCTTT	CASKPGQVAEAFF
TRBV9	NA	TRBJ2-2	NA	TGTGCCAGCAGCGCGTTACAGAACACCGGGGAGCTGTTTTTT	CASSALQNTGELFF
TRBV6-2/TRBV6-3	NA	TRBJ1-1	TRBD1	TGTGCCAGCAGTTACCGGGGACAGCTAAACACTGAAGCCTTCTTT	CASSYRGQLNTEAFF
TRBV12-3/TRBV12-4	few	TRBJ1-1	NA	TGTGCCAGCAGTTTGGTTGAGAAAGCTTTCTTT	CASSLVEKAFF
TRBV20-1	few	TRBJ1-6	NA	TGCAGTGCTAGAGATAGGGGCGGGGGCAATTCACCCCTCCACTTT	CSARDRGGGNSPLHF
TRBV20-1	NA	TRBJ2-7	NA	TGCAGTGCTGGGGGACACTGGTGCTACGAGCAGTACTTC	CSAGGHWCYEQYF
TRBV5-1	few	TRBJ1-2	NA	TGCGCCAGCAGCCAAGAGACAGTAAGTGGCTACACCTTC	CASSQETVSGYTF
TRBV12-3/TRBV12-4	NA	TRBJ2-7	NA	TGTGCCAGCAGTTTATTGGCCCCCGGCGAGCAGTACTTC	CASSLLAPGEQYF
TRBV6-2/TRBV6-3	NA	TRBJ1-2	NA	TGTGCCAGCATCCAAGACACTGCGAATTGGCGTGGCTACACCTTC	CASIQDTANWRGYTF
TRBV6-1	NA	TRBJ2-3	TRBD2	TGTGCCAGCAGCCCGGGACTAGCGGGTTTAGACTCCTATGAAGATACGCAGTATTTT	CASSPGLAGLDSYEDTQYF
TRBV7-9	few	TRBJ2-5	TRBD2	TGTGCCAGCAGCCCGGGGACTAGCGGCCTGCTAGAGACCCAGTACTTC	CASSPGTSGLLETQYF
TRBV18	few	TRBJ1-1	NA	TGTGCCAGCTCACGCCAACAGGGAGGCACTGAAGCTTTCTTT	CASSRQQGGTEAFF
TRBV5-1	NA	TRBJ1-2	NA	TGCGCCAGCAGCTCGTTTCCCTCCCGGGAGGGGGATGGCTACACCTTC	CASSSFPSREGDGYTF
TRBV20-1	NA	TRBJ2-5	TRBD2	TGCAGTGCTAGAGGTGGCGTGCTAGCGGGGGGCCCCCAAGAGACCCAGTACTTC	CSARGGVLAGGPQETQYF
TRBV4-3	few	TRBJ2-5	NA	TGCGCCAGCAGCCAAGGATCACTGGTACAAGAGACCCAGTACTTC	CASSQGSLVQETQYF
TRBV5-1	NA	TRBJ2-5	NA	TGCGCCAGCAGCCCTCCAGGGACGGTCGAGCGGTACTTC	CASSPPGTVERYF
TRBV6-5	many	TRBJ2-6	NA	TGTGCCAGCAGCGAAGGACTATCTGGGGCCAACGTCCTGACTTTC	CASSEGLSGANVLTF
TRBV29-1	NA	TRBJ2-5	TRBD2	TGCAGCGTTGAAGATCGGGGACTAGCGGGGGACCATCACCAAGAGACCCAGTACTTC	CSVEDRGLAGDHHQETQYF
TRBV12-5	few	TRBJ1-5	NA	TGTGCTAGTGGGCACAGCAATCAGCCCCAGCATTTT	CASGHSNQPQHF
TRBV12-3/TRBV12-4	few	TRBJ1-5	NA	TGTGCCAGCAAAAGCAACAATCAGCCCCAGCATTTT	CASKSNNQPQHF
TRBV5-1	few	TRBJ2-6	NA	TGCGCCAGCGGACGCCGAGGGGGGCGCGCTGGGGCCAACGTCCTGACTTTC	CASGRRGGRAGANVLTF
TRBV4-3	once	TRBJ2-3	NA	TGCGCCAGCAGCCAAGGACTTACAACAGGGCCGGAGACGCAGTATTTT	CASSQGLTTGPETQYF
TRBV5-1	once	TRBJ1-2	NA	TGCGCCAGCAGCTTGGCCGAAGCTAACTATGGCTACACCTTC	CASSLAEANYGYTF
TRBV29-1	few	TRBJ1-2	NA	TGCAGCGTTGAACCCCCGTTTAACTATGGCTACACCTTC	CSVEPPFNYGYTF
TRBV7-6	NA	TRBJ1-5	NA	TGTGCCAGCAGCTTAAGCTCCCGGGACATACCTCTAGGCAATCAGCCCCAGCATTTT	CASSLSSRDIPLGNQPQHF
TRBV7-2	NA	TRBJ2-6	NA	TGTGCCAGCAGCCACCGACACTCTGGGGCCAACGTCCTGACTTTC	CASSHRHSGANVLTF
TRBV4-3	few	TRBJ2-1	NA	TGCGGCAGCAGCCAAAGGAGGGGGTCCGACAATGAGCAGTTCTTC	CGSSQRRGSDNEQFF
TRBV7-2	many	TRBJ2-3	NA	TGTGCCAGCAGCCCGGTTAACACAGATACGCAGTATTTT	CASSPVNTDTQYF
TRBV13	NA	TRBJ1-2	NA	TGTGCCAGCAGCTTACGACAGGTGAGGGGAAGTGGCTACACCTTC	CASSLRQVRGSGYTF
TRBV20-1	few	TRBJ2-7	TRBD2	TGCAGTGCTAGTTATGCGGGGGGGCAAGGAGACGAGCAGTACTTC	CSASYAGGQGDEQYF
TRBV12-3/TRBV12-4	NA	TRBJ2-6	NA	TGTGCCAGCAGCCTACCGGGGACTTCGGCCAACGTCCTGACTTTC	CASSLPGTSANVLTF
TRBV9	few	TRBJ2-3	NA	TGTGCCAGCAGCGCGAAAACCGGGCCTAACTCAGATACGCAGTATTTT	CASSAKTGPNSDTQYF
TRBV27	few	TRBJ2-7	NA	TGTGCCAGCAGCCCTTCGAGCGGGTCTATACCCTACGAGCAGTACTTC	CASSPSSGSIPYEQYF